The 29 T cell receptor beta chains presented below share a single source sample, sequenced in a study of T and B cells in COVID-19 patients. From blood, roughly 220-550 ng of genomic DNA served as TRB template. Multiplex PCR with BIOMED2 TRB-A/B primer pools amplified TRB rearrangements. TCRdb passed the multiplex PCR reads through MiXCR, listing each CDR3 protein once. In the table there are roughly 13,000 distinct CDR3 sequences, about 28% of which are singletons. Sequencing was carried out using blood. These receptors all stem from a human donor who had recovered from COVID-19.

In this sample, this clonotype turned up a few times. The CDR3 DNA is TGTGCCAGTAGAGGGTGGGGCAGAGGTGAAAAACTGTTTTTT. Translating it yields CASRGWGRGEKLFF. This chain uses TRBV19 with TRBJ1-4, with D tentatively TRBD1 (5 bases). The germline V gene has CDR1 LNHDA and CDR2 SQIVND (reference sequence). The V end lost 6 bases, the J end lost 7 bases, and 15 bases lay between the germline ends. The CDR3 extends over 14 amino acids. The full variable domain, with the rest looked up from reference TRBV19 and TRBJ1-4, is DGGITQSPKYLFRKEGQNVTLSCEQNLNHDAMYWYRQDPGQGLRLIYYSQIVNDFQKGDIAEGYSVSREKKESFPLTVTSAQKNPTAFYLCASRGWGRGEKLFFGSGTQLSVL.

The CDR3 sequence is CASSPGQGAVKNIQYF. The CDR3 DNA reads TGTGCCAGCTCACCTGGACAGGGGGCTGTCAAAAACATTCAGTACTTC. The V and J genes are TRBV18 and TRBJ2-4, with 11 bases identical to TRBD1. After removal of 3 bases from V and 3 bases from J, the junction contained 4 bases not matched to a gene. Germline CDR1 is KGHSH and CDR2 is LQKENI. The CDR3 contains 16 residues.

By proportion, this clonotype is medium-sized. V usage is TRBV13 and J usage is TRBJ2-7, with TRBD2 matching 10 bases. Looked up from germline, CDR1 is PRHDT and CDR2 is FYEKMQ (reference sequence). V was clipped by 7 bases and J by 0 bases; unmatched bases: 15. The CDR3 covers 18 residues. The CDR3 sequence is CASTRLGLAGEASYEQYF. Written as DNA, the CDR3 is TGTGCCAGCACCCGACTGGGTCTAGCGGGGGAGGCCTCCTACGAGCAGTACTTC.

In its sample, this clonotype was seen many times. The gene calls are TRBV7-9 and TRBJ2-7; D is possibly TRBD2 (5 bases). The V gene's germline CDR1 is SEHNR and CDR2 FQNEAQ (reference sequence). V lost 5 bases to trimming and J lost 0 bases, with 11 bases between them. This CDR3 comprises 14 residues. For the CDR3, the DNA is TGTGCCAGCAGCGCCTTAGCGAACTCCTACGAGCAGTACTTC. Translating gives CASSALANSYEQYF.

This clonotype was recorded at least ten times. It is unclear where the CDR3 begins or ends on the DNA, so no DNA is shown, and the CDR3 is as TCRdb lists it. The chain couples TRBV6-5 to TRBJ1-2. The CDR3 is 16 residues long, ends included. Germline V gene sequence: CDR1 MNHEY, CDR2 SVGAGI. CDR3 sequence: CASSSSTGEGHYGYTF.

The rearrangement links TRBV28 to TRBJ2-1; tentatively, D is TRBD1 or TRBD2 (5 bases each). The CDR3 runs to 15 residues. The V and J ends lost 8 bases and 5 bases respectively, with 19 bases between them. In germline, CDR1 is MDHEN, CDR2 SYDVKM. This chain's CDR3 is CASSSGTASNNEQFF. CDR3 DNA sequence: TGTGCCAGCTCCTCGGGGACCGCTAGTAACAATGAGCAGTTCTTC.

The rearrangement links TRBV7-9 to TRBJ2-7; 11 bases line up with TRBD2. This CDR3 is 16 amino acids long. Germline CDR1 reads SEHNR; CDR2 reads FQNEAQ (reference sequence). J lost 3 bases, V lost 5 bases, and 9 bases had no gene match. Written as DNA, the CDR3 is TGTGCCAGCAGCCATCCACGAACTAGCGGGAGCTACGAGCAGTACTTC. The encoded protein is CASSHPRTSGSYEQYF.

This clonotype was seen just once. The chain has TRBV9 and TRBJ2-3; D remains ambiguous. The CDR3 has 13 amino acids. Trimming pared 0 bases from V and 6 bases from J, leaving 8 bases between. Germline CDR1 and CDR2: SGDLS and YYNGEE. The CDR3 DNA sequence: TGTGCCAGCAGCGTAGGCAGTCCCGATACGCAGTATTTT. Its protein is CASSVGSPDTQYF.

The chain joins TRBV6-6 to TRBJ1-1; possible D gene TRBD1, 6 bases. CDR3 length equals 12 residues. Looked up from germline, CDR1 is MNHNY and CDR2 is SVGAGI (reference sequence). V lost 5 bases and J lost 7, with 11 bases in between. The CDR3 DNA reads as TGTGCCAGCAGTCCATACAGGGTTGAAGCTTTCTTT. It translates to CASSPYRVEAFF.

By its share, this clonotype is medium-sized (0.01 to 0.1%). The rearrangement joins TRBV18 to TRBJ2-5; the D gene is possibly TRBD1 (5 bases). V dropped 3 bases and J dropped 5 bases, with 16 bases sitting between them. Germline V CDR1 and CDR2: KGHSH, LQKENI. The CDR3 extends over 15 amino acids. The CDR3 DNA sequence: TGTGCCAGCTCACCCATGGACATGAATGGGGAGACCCAGTACTTC. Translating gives CASSPMDMNGETQYF.

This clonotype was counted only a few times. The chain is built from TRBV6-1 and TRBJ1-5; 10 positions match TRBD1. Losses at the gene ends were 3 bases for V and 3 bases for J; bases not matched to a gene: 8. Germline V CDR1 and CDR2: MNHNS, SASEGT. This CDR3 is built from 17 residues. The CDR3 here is CASSDSGQGDINQPQHF. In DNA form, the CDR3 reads TGTGCCAGCAGTGACAGTGGACAGGGGGATATCAATCAGCCCCAGCATTTT.

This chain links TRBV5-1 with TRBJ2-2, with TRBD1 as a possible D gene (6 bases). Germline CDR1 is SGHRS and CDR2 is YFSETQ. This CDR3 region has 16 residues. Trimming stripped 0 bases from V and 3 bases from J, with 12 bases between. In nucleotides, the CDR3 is TGCGCCAGCAGCTTGGGCCAGGGGCCCCACACCGGGGAGCTGTTTTTT. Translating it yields CASSLGQGPHTGELFF.

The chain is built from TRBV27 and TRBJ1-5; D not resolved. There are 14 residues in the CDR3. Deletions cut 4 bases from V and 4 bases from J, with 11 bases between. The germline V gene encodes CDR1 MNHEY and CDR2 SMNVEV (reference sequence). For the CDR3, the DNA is TGTGCCAGCAGTTCCTCCGTCCGGAATCAGCCCCAGCATTTT. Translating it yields CASSSSVRNQPQHF.

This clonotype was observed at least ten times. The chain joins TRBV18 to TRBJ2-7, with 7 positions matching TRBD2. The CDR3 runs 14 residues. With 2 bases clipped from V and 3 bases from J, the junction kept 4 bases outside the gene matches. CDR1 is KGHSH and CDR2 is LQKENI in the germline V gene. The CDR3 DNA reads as TGTGCCAGCTCACCAAAGCGGGGAAACTACGAGCAGTACTTC. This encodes CASSPKRGNYEQYF.

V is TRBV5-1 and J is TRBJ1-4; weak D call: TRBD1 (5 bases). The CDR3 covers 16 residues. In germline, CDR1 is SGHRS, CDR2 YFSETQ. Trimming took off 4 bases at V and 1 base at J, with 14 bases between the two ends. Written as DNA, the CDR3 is TGCGCCAGCAGCCGAGGGACGGAAAGAACTAATGAAAAACTGTTTTTT. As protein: CASSRGTERTNEKLFF.

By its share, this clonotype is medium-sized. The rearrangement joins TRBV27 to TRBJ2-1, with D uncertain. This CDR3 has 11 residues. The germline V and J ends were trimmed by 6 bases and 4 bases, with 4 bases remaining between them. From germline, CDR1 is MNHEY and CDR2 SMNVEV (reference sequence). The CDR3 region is CASRSYNEQFF. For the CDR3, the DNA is TGTGCCAGCAGGTCGTACAATGAGCAGTTCTTC.

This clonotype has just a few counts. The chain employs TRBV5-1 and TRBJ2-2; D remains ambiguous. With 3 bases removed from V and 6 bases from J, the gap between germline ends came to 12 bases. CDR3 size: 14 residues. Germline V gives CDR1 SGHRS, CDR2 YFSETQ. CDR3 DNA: TGCGCCAGCAGCTCCGGGCTAGTAGCCGGGGAGCTGTTTTTT. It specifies CASSSGLVAGELFF.

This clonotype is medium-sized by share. CDR3 residues: CASSLTGGPEAFF. CDR3 in DNA: TGTGCCAGTAGTTTAACAGGGGGGCCTGAAGCTTTCTTT. The chain links TRBV19 to TRBJ1-1, with 8 bases that match TRBD1. The germline V gene encodes CDR1 LNHDA and CDR2 SQIVND (reference sequence). After removal of 5 bases from V and 6 bases from J, the junction contained 5 bases not matched to a gene. The CDR3 loop spans 13 amino acids.

CDR3 DNA: TGTGCCAGCAGCTTAGATCACGCGCGGAGACTAGCGGGATTCAATGAGCAGTTCTTC. Its translation: CASSLDHARRLAGFNEQFF. V and J are TRBV11-2 and TRBJ2-1; TRBD2 matches 11 bases. In germline, CDR1 is SGHAT, CDR2 FQNNGV. V was pared by 0 bases and J by 6 bases, with 13 bases of the junction left unmatched. The CDR3 loop spans 19 amino acids.

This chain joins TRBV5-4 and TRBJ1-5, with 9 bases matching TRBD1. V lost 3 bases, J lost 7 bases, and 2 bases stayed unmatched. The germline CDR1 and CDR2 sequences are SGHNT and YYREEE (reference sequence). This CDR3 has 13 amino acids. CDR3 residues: CASSSGQGQPQHF. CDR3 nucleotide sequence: TGTGCCAGCAGCTCAGGACAGGGGCAGCCCCAGCATTTT. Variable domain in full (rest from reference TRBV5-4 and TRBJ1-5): ETGVTQSPTHLIKTRGQQVTLRCSSQSGHNTVSWYQQALGQGPQFIFQYYREEENGRGNFPPRFSGLQFPNYSSELNVNALELDDSALYLCASSSGQGQPQHFGDGTRLSIL.

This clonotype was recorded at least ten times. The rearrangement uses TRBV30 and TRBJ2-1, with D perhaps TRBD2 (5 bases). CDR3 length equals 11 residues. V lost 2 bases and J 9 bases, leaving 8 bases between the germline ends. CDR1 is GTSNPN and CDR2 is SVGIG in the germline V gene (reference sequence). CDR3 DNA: TGTGCCTGGAGTAGGGCGGGTGAGCAGTTCTTC. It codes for CAWSRAGEQFF.

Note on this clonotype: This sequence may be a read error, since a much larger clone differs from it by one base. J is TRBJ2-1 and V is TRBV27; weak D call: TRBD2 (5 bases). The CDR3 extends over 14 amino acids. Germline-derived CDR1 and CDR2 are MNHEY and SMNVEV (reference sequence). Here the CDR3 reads CTSSSRRGLTEQFF. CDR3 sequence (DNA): TGTACCAGCAGTTCTCGACGGGGTCTCACTGAGCAGTTCTTC.

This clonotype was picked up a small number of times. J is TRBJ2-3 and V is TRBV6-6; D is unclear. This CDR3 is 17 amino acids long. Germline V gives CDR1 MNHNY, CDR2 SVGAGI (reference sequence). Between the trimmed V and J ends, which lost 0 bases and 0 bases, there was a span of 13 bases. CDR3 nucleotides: TGTGCCAGCAGTTACTCGTTAAGTCAGTCTAGCACAGATACGCAGTATTTT. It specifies CASSYSLSQSSTDTQYF.

CDR3 protein: CASSLGVGTSGYNEQFF. The CDR3 DNA is TGTGCCAGCAGCTTAGGGGTCGGGACTAGCGGCTACAATGAGCAGTTCTTC. The chain joins TRBV7-6 to TRBJ2-1, with TRBD2 identical over 11 bases. The CDR3 contains 17 residues. V lost 1 base, J lost 3 bases, and 5 bases stayed unmatched. Germline CDR1 reads SGHVS; CDR2 reads FNYEAQ.

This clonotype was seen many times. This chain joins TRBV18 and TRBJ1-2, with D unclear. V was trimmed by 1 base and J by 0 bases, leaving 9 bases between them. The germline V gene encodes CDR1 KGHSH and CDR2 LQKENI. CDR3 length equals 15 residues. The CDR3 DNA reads TGTGCCAGCTCACCACAGGCCTCGCCTAACTATGGCTACACCTTC. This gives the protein CASSPQASPNYGYTF.

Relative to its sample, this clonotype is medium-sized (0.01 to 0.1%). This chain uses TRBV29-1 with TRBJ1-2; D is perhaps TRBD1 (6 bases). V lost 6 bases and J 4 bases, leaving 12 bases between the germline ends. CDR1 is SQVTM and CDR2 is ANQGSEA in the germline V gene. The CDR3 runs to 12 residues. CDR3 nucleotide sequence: TGCAGCGTGCAGAACAGGGTCTATGGCTACACCTTC. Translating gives CSVQNRVYGYTF.

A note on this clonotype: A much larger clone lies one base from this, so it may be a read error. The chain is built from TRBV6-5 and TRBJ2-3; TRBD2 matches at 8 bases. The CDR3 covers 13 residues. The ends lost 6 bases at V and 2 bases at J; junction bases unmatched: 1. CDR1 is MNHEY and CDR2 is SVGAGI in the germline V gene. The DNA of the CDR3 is TGTGCCAGCAGGCGGGGGGACACAGATACGCAGTATTTT. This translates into CASRRGDTDTQYF.

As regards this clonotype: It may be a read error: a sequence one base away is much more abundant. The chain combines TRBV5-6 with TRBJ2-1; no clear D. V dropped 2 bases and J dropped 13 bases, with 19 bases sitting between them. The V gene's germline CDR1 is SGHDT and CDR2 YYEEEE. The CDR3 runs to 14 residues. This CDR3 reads CASSLYTYQETQFF. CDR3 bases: TGTGCCAGCAGCTTATACACGTACCAAGAGACCCAGTTCTTC.

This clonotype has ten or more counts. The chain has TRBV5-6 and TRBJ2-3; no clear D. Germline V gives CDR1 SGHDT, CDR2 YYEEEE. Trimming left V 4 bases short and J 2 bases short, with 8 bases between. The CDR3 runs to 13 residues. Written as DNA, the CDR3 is TGTGCCAGCAGCCATCAGCCCACAGATACGCAGTATTTT. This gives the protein CASSHQPTDTQYF.